The 2 T cell receptor beta chains below all came from one sample that was sequenced in a study of cytomegalovirus exposure and HLA in healthy donors. Vbeta (60) and Jbeta (13) primers were used in the PCR. The assay was immunoSEQ multiplex PCR, and TCRdb's table has in-frame clones only and misses some. Counted here are over 90,000 clones, about three quarters occurring once; the ten biggest clones make up 3% to 4%. Sequencing was done on a sample of PBMCs. These receptors all come from a man aged 35-49 years in good health and CMV-seronegative.

The chain combines TRBV23-1 with TRBJ2-3, with 8 bases matching TRBD1. TRBV23-1 has ORF status, its function being uncertain. The V segment lost 2 bases and the J segment 5 bases; nucleotides outside the gene matches: 9. There are 16 residues in the CDR3. This chain's CDR3 is CASSQPPDRVRDTQYF. The CDR3 bases are TGCGCCAGCAGTCAACCCCCGGACAGGGTCAGAGATACGCAGTATTTT.

This clone has a single count. The sample carries other DNA sequences with the same CDR3. The chain joins TRBV9 to TRBJ1-1, with D tentatively TRBD1 (5 bases). CDR1 is SGDLS and CDR2 is YYNGEE in the germline V gene. The ends were cut back, 2 bases at V and 5 bases at J, with 10 bases in the middle. The CDR3 has 13 amino acids. The CDR3 loop reads CASSVGGRTEAFF. DNA of the CDR3: TGTGCCAGCAGCGTCGGGGGTAGGACTGAAGCTTTCTTT.